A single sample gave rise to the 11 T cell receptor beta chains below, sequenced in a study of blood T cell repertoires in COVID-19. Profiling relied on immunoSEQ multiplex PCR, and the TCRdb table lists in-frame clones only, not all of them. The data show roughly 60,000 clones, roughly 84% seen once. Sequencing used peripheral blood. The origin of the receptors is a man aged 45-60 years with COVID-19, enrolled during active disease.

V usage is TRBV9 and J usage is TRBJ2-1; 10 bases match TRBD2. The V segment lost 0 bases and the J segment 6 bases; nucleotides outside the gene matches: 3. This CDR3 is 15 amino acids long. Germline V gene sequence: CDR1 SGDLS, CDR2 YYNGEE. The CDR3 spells CASSVVAGGFNEQFF. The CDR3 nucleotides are TGTGCCAGCAGCGTAGTAGCGGGAGGTTTCAATGAGCAGTTCTTC. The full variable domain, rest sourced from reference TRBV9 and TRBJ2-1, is DSGVTQTPKHLITATGQRVTLRCSPRSGDLSVYWYQQSLDQGLQFLIQYYNGEERAKGNILERFSAQQFPDLHSELNLSSLELGDSALYFCASSVVAGGFNEQFFGPGTRLTVL.

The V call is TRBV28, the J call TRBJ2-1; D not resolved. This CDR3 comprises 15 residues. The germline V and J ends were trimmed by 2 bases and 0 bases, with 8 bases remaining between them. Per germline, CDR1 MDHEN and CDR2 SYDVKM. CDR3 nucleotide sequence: TGTGCCAGCAGTTTAGTTCGGAGCTCCTACAATGAGCAGTTCTTC. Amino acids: CASSLVRSSYNEQFF.

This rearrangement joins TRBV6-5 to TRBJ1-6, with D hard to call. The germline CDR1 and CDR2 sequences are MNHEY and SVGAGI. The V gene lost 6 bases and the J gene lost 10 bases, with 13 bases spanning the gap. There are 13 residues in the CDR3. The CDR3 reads CASSPSTVSPLHF. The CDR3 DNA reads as TGTGCCAGCAGCCCCTCAACAGTCTCACCCCTCCACTTT.

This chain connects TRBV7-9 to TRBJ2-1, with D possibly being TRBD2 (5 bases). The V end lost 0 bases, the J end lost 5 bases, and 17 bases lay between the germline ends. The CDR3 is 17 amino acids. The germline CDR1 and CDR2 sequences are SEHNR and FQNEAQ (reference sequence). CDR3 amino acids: CASSLALSSESNNEQFF. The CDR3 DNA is TGTGCCAGCAGCTTAGCTCTGAGTAGCGAAAGTAACAATGAGCAGTTCTTC.

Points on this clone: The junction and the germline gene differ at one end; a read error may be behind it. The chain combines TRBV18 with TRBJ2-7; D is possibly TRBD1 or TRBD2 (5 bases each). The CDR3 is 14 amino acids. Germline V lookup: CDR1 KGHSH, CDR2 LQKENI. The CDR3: CASSPLDRVLEQYF. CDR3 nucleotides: TGTGCCAGCTCCCCACTAGACAGAGTCCTCGAGCAGTACTTC. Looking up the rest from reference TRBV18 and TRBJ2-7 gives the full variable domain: NAGVMQNPRHLVRRRGQEARLRCSPMKGHSHVYWYRQLPEEGLKFMVYLQKENIIDESGMPKERFSAEFPKEGPSILRIQQVVRGDSAAYFCASSPLDRVLEQYFGPGTRLTVT.

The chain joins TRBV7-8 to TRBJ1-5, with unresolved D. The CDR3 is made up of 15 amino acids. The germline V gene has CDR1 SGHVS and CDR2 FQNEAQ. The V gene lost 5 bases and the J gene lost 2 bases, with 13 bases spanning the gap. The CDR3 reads CASSPDNGGNQPQHF. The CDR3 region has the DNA TGTGCCAGCAGCCCAGACAATGGTGGCAATCAGCCCCAGCATTTT.

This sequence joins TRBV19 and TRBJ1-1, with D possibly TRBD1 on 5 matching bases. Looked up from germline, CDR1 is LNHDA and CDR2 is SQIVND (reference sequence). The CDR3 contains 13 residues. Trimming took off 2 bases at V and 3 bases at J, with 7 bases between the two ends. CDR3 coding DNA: TGTGCCAGTAGTATATGGGGCCACACTGAAGCTTTCTTT. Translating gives CASSIWGHTEAFF.

The CDR3 DNA reads as TGTGCCACACAAAAAAACCCAGGGATTACAGATACGCAGTATTTT. It encodes CATQKNPGITDTQYF. The chain recombines TRBV19 with TRBJ2-3, with D perhaps matching TRBD1 (5 bases). The length of the CDR3 is 15 residues. The V gene's germline CDR1 is LNHDA and CDR2 SQIVND (reference sequence). Trimming shortened V by 10 bases and J by 3 bases, and 20 bases separated the two germline ends.

CDR3 bases: TGTGCCAGCAGTATGACAGGGGGCAACACTGAAGCTTTCTTT. This codes for CASSMTGGNTEAFF. The chain has TRBV6-5 and TRBJ1-1; 10 positions agree with TRBD1. The V gene end was trimmed by 5 bases and the J gene end by 2 bases; junction bases not matched to a gene: 2. Germline V gene lookup returns CDR1 MNHEY and CDR2 SVGAGI. CDR3 length: 14 amino acids.

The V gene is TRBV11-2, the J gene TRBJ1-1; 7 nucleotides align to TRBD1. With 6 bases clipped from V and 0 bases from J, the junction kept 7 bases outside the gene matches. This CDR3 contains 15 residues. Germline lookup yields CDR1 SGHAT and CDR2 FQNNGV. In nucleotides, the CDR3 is TGTGCCAGCAGAAACCGACAGGGATTGAACACTGAAGCTTTCTTT. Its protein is CASRNRQGLNTEAFF.

Here the CDR3 reads CASSIDLRDRQFF. For the CDR3, the DNA is TGTGCCAGTAGTATAGATCTCCGGGACAGGCAGTTCTTC. The gene calls are TRBV19 and TRBJ2-1; 7 bases map to TRBD1. CDR1 and CDR2 from the germline V gene are LNHDA and SQIVND (reference sequence). The CDR3 totals 13 residues. Trimming at V came to 0 bases and at J to 12 bases, leaving 5 bases not matched to a gene.